A selection of T cell receptor beta chains follows, all from one sample in a study of blood T cell repertoires in COVID-19. The protocol was immunoSEQ multiplex PCR, while the TCRdb copy is restricted to in-frame clones and leaves out a portion. The top ten hold approximately 7.5% of the sample, which has approximately 280,000 clones, 80% to 95% seen once. The sequenced material came from peripheral blood. The origin of the receptors is a woman in her 30s with COVID-19, enrolled during active disease. Each CDR3 is given with its conserved first and last residue. D genes are given only for firm matches. Size values are once, few and many counts, or a class for expanded clones, and some rows have none.

v_gene: TRBV6-5
d_gene: -
j_gene: TRBJ1-3
abundance: -
CDR3nt: TGTGCCAGCAGTTACTCGTGGTCGGTTGGAAACACCATATATTTT
CDR3aa: CASSYSWSVGNTIYF

v_gene: TRBV18
d_gene: -
j_gene: TRBJ1-1
abundance: -
CDR3nt: TGTGCCAGCTCACCAGAGGGCGGACGAGGCACTGAAGCTTTCTTT
CDR3aa: CASSPEGGRGTEAFF

v_gene: TRBV6-2/TRBV6-3
d_gene: -
j_gene: TRBJ2-4
abundance: -
CDR3nt: TGTGCCAGCAGTCGCAGGGTTGGGGCCAAAAACATTCAGTACTTC
CDR3aa: CASSRRVGAKNIQYF

v_gene: TRBV7-2
d_gene: -
j_gene: TRBJ2-2
abundance: -
CDR3nt: TGTGCCAGCAGCCCCGGGACTTTCACCGGGGAGCTGTTTTTT
CDR3aa: CASSPGTFTGELFF

v_gene: TRBV30
d_gene: TRBD1
j_gene: TRBJ1-1
abundance: -
CDR3nt: TGTGCCTGGAGTGAGACAGGGCGGACTGAAGCTTTCTTT
CDR3aa: CAWSETGRTEAFF

v_gene: TRBV21-1
d_gene: -
j_gene: TRBJ2-7
abundance: -
CDR3nt: TGTGCCAGCAGCGCTCGGGACAGGGCCTACGAGCAGTACTTC
CDR3aa: CASSARDRAYEQYF

v_gene: TRBV7-6
d_gene: -
j_gene: TRBJ1-6
abundance: -
CDR3nt: TGTGCCAGCAGCTTGGGGCCCGTAGGTCCCCTCCACTTT
CDR3aa: CASSLGPVGPLHF

v_gene: TRBV28
d_gene: -
j_gene: TRBJ1-5
abundance: -
CDR3nt: TGTGCCAGCAGATCCGGACAGAGTTATCAGCCCCAGCATTTT
CDR3aa: CASRSGQSYQPQHF

v_gene: TRBV5-4
d_gene: TRBD1
j_gene: TRBJ2-7
abundance: -
CDR3nt: TGTGCCAGCAGCTTGCCCCAGGACAGGGTAAACGAGCAGTACTTC
CDR3aa: CASSLPQDRVNEQYF

v_gene: TRBV7-8
d_gene: -
j_gene: TRBJ1-3
abundance: few
CDR3nt: TGTGCCAGCAGCTGGGCTTTTTCTGGAAACACCATATATTTT
CDR3aa: CASSWAFSGNTIYF

v_gene: TRBV5-1
d_gene: TRBD2
j_gene: TRBJ2-7
abundance: once
CDR3nt: TGCGCCAGCAGCTGGCCGGGACTAGCGGCCTACGAGCAGTACTTC
CDR3aa: CASSWPGLAAYEQYF

v_gene: TRBV10-1
d_gene: -
j_gene: TRBJ2-3
abundance: -
CDR3nt: TGCGCCAGCAGTGAAAGGCAGGAAGGAGATACGCAGTATTTT
CDR3aa: CASSERQEGDTQYF

v_gene: TRBV5-1
d_gene: TRBD1
j_gene: TRBJ1-5
abundance: once
CDR3nt: TGCGCCAGCAGCTTGGGGTCAGGGGGCTGGCAGCCCCAGCATTTT
CDR3aa: CASSLGSGGWQPQHF

v_gene: TRBV3-1/TRBV3-2
d_gene: TRBD2
j_gene: TRBJ2-2
abundance: -
CDR3nt: TGTGCCAGCAGCCTCGGGAGGGACACCGGGGAGCTGTTTTTT
CDR3aa: CASSLGRDTGELFF

v_gene: TRBV18
d_gene: -
j_gene: TRBJ1-5
abundance: -
CDR3nt: TGTGCCAGCTCACGCACAGGGTATAATCAGCCCCAGCATTTT
CDR3aa: CASSRTGYNQPQHF

v_gene: TRBV24-1
d_gene: -
j_gene: TRBJ1-5
abundance: -
CDR3nt: TGTGCCACCAGTGATCCCGTGTCGCCAGGCTGCAATCAGCCCCAGCATTTT
CDR3aa: CATSDPVSPGCNQPQHF

v_gene: TRBV19
d_gene: -
j_gene: TRBJ1-2
abundance: -
CDR3nt: TGTGCCAGTAGTATATCAACAGGCTGGGGCTATGGCTACACCTTC
CDR3aa: CASSISTGWGYGYTF